This T cell receptor beta chain was recovered during a study of blood T cell repertoires in COVID-19. Study-level information: COVID-19 samples, acute and convalescent, were from the United States, Italy and Spain. The analysed material was cDNA or gDNA that came from T cells, B-cell-depleted T cells, or PBMCs.

Sequenced by immunoSEQ multiplex PCR; TCRdb stores in-frame clones only, minus some. The profile covers approximately 300,000 clones, with about 92% appearing a single time and approximately 2.5% taken by the ten largest. The CDR3 is 14 residues long. V dropped 6 bases and J dropped 11; count of bases not matched to a gene: 10. Germline V CDR1 and CDR2: MGHRA, YSYEKL. Participant age was roughly 18 to 89 years, and participants resided in approximately 24 US areas. Cohorts were based on clinical histories the participants reported. Sequencing was performed on PBMCs or T cells enriched from blood (not recorded which). The TCR sequence derives from a man between 60 and 70 years old who had recovered from COVID-19. The rearrangement links TRBV4-1 to TRBJ1-1, with TRBD1 matching 12 bases. The DNA of the CDR3 is TGCGCCAGCAGGCTGGGACAGGGGGCCTTGGAGGCTTTCTTT. It is translated as CASRLGQGALEAFF.